Listed here is a single T cell receptor beta chain. Its antigen remains unknown. The sample belongs to a study of shared clonotypes between healthy human individuals. General study findings and limits: Some naive CD4 clonotypes, around 4.9%, turned up in common across several donors.

Sorted-subset replicate PCR reactions were performed with about 200 ng DNA, corresponding to tens of thousands of T cell genomes. Assay used: immunoSEQ multiplex PCR; TCRdb lists only in-frame clones, some missing. The data show under 2,000,000 clones, about 94% seen once. Cells designated naive CD8 were CD45RO-negative and were positively selected for CCR7, with terminally differentiated effector memory CD45RA+ cells excluded. Germline V CDR1 and CDR2: SGHDT, YYEEEE. The CDR3 length is 14 residues. V trimming: 5 bases; J trimming: 3 bases; junction bases outside the gene matches: 8. The specimen sequenced was naive CD8+ T cells sorted from blood. The TCR comes from a young man in good health. This chain uses TRBV5-6 with TRBJ2-7; 7 positions agree with TRBD1. The CDR3 bases are TGTGCCAGCAGGGCCGGGACAGAACACTACGAGCAGTACTTC. Amino acid sequence: CASRAGTEHYEQYF.